This T cell receptor beta chain came from a study of blood T cell repertoires in COVID-19. Study at large: There were acute and convalescent COVID-19 samples, and they came from the United States, Italy and Spain. In each case, the material was cDNA or gDNA derived from T cells, B-cell-depleted T cells, or PBMCs.

Germline loops: CDR1 MNHEY, CDR2 SVGAGI. This CDR3 is built from 15 residues. V gave up 2 bases and J gave up 4 bases; unmatched junction bases: 3. Per the authors' pipeline: Cell counts per sample came from amplifying reference gene primers. TCRdb's copy holds only in-frame clones and misses some; the assay was immunoSEQ multiplex PCR. V and J calls plus clone size are reproduced from that table; the DNA served to infer D and trimming. The table shows 200,000 to 300,000 clones, with approximately 86% occurring only once. The source material was peripheral blood. The TCR was taken from a woman aged 25-40 years who had recovered from COVID-19. The chain links TRBV6-5 to TRBJ1-1; 11 bases are shared with TRBD1. CDR3 in amino acids: CASSYRDRGSTEAFF. CDR3 coding DNA: TGTGCCAGCAGTTACAGGGACAGGGGGAGCACTGAAGCTTTCTTT.